What follows are 21 T cell receptor beta chains derived from one specimen sequenced in a study of regulatory T cells in long-lasting Graves disease. Through Arm-PCR of CDR3 regions and iRepertoire HTBI primers, TCR beta libraries were built. TCRdb analysed the multiplex PCR reads with MiXCR anew, one entry per CDR3 protein. The sample shows about 350,000 distinct CDR3 sequences, around 15% of them seen only once. The time point is: newly diagnosed GD, antithyroid drugs for less than 3 months. PBMC-extracted RNA yielded the TCR library. This sample was also put to use in a study of T cells in Graves' hyperthyroidism and ophthalmopathy.

This sample comprised peripheral blood mononuclear cells (PBMCs), obtained at new diagnosis, from a patient treated with antithyroid drugs. Source of these receptors: a woman younger than 30 with Graves disease.

This clonotype occurred a few times. The CDR3 bases are TGTGCCAGCACCAGACGGGCTGCAACTAATGAAAAACTGTTTTTT. It codes for CASTRRAATNEKLFF. This chain joins TRBV2 and TRBJ1-4; no firm D call. The CDR3 is 15 amino acids. From germline, CDR1 is SNHLY and CDR2 FYNNEI. Trimming took off 7 bases at V and 0 bases at J, with 12 bases between the two ends.

This clonotype was counted a few times. The chain links TRBV29-1 to TRBJ2-3; TRBD2 matches 14 bases. The J segment lost 9 bases and the V segment lost 3 bases, leaving 11 bases of the junction unmatched. Germline V gene lookup returns CDR1 SQVTM and CDR2 ANQGSEA. The CDR3 spans 16 residues. CDR3 amino acids: CSVDRQGLAGEGTQYF. Here the CDR3 DNA reads TGCAGCGTTGACAGGCAGGGACTAGCGGGAGAGGGCACGCAGTATTTT.

There are many counts of this clonotype. V and J are TRBV12-3 or TRBV12-4 and TRBJ2-2; D not resolved. The CDR3 is 15 amino acids. Trimming shortened V by 3 bases and J by 6 bases, and 14 bases separated the two germline ends. The CDR3 DNA is TGTGCCAGCAGTTTGAGGCCGGTTGGGGCCGGGGAGCTGTTTTTT. Protein: CASSLRPVGAGELFF.

The J gene is TRBJ1-2, the V gene TRBV4-1; no firm D call. The CDR3 has 16 residues. V was trimmed by 4 bases and J by 4 bases, leaving 19 bases between them. Germline CDR1 MGHRA, CDR2 YSYEKL. This CDR3 is CASSRSRFLYFYGYTF. The CDR3 DNA sequence: TGCGCCAGCAGCCGGTCTAGGTTTCTATACTTCTATGGCTACACCTTC.

Note on this clonotype: It is likely a read error: a sequence one base away is far more abundant. Since no conserved phenylalanine or tryptophan closes the CDR3, a read error is the likely cause. The chain employs TRBV7-2 and TRBJ1-1; D unclear. Germline CDR1 is SGHTA and CDR2 is FQGNSA. V lost 1 base to trimming and J lost 2 bases, with 8 bases between them. The CDR3 has 14 amino acids. The CDR3 sequence: CASSLEAPNTEAFL. The CDR3 region has the DNA TGTGCCAGCAGCTTAGAGGCACCTAACACTGAAGCTTTCCTT.

V usage is TRBV6-1 and J usage is TRBJ2-2, with 13 bases identical to TRBD2. The CDR3 extends over 15 amino acids. J gave up 8 bases and V 6 bases, and 6 bases lay outside the gene matches. CDR1 MNHNS and CDR2 SASEGT come from the germline V gene. The CDR3 sequence: CASSRLAGGGGELFF. CDR3 DNA: TGTGCCAGCAGCCGACTAGCGGGGGGTGGAGGGGAGCTGTTTTTT.

The chain uses TRBV24-1 and TRBJ2-1; no firm D call. V lost 2 bases, J lost 10 bases, and 11 bases lay in between. CDR1 and CDR2 (germline): KGHDR, SFDVKD. CDR3 length: 13 amino acids. CDR3 in amino acids: CATSDSPEGEQFF. Here the CDR3 DNA reads TGTGCCACCAGTGATTCCCCCGAAGGGGAGCAGTTCTTC.

This clonotype has a handful of counts. The CDR3: CASSLPGPGGYTF. For the CDR3, the DNA is TGTGCCAGCAGCTTACCGGGACCAGGAGGCTACACCTTC. The gene calls are TRBV7-2 and TRBJ1-2, with D possibly TRBD1 on 5 matching bases. CDR3 length: 13 residues. Per germline, CDR1 SGHTA and CDR2 FQGNSA. V lost 2 bases and J lost 8, with 12 bases in between. The variable domain in full, with the rest retrieved from reference TRBV7-2 and TRBJ1-2, is GAGVSQSPSNKVTEKGKDVELRCDPISGHTALYWYRQSLGQGLEFLIYFQGNSAPDKSGLPSDRFSAERTGGSVSTLTIQRTQQEDSAVYLCASSLPGPGGYTFGSGTRLTVV.

This clonotype has ten or more counts. This chain links TRBV11-3 with TRBJ2-2; 12 bases align to TRBD2. From germline, CDR1 is SGHNT and CDR2 YENEEA. The CDR3 covers 20 residues. After removal of 1 base from V and 0 bases from J, the junction contained 9 bases not matched to a gene. The CDR3 DNA sequence: TGTGCCAGCAGCTTAGGTTTGAGACTAGCGGGGGCGACGAACACCGGGGAGCTGTTTTTT. Its translation: CASSLGLRLAGATNTGELFF.

This chain connects TRBV29-1 to TRBJ1-2; D is ambiguous. Germline values: CDR1 SQVTM, CDR2 ANQGSEA. Trimming pared 2 bases from V and 3 bases from J, leaving 10 bases between. The CDR3 extends over 13 amino acids. The CDR3: CSVEITPYYGYTF. In DNA, the CDR3 is TGCAGCGTTGAAATCACCCCTTACTATGGCTACACCTTC.

Many counts were recorded for this clonotype. The rearrangement uses TRBV11-2 and TRBJ2-2; 8 bases map to TRBD1. J was trimmed by 4 bases and V by 5 bases; bases with no gene match: 6. Germline lookup yields CDR1 SGHAT and CDR2 FQNNGV. This CDR3 spans 15 amino acids. CDR3 residues: CASSQKDRATGELFF. The CDR3 DNA reads TGTGCCAGCAGCCAAAAGGACAGGGCCACCGGGGAGCTGTTTTTT.

In this sample, this clonotype turned up many times. The V call is TRBV20-1, the J call TRBJ2-5; 8 nucleotides line up with TRBD1. The V gene's germline CDR1 is DFQATT and CDR2 SNEGSKA (reference sequence). CDR3 length: 13 amino acids. J was trimmed by 4 bases and V by 6 bases; bases with no gene match: 7. The CDR3 region is CSATGQGRETQYF. The CDR3 bases are TGCAGTGCCACAGGACAGGGAAGAGAGACCCAGTACTTC.

This clonotype was seen ten or more times. This sequence joins TRBV10-3 and TRBJ2-5; D may be TRBD1 (6 bases). There are 15 residues in the CDR3. Germline V CDR1 and CDR2: ENHRY, SYGVKD. V was pared by 1 base and J by 3 bases, with 12 bases between. The CDR3 region is CAISELLTGKETQYF. CDR3 nucleotides: TGTGCCATCAGTGAGTTACTAACAGGGAAAGAGACCCAGTACTTC.

This rearrangement joins TRBV20-1 to TRBJ2-2; a possible D gene is TRBD1 (7 bases). Germline V gene lookup returns CDR1 DFQATT and CDR2 SNEGSKA (reference sequence). CDR3 length: 15 amino acids. V lost 6 bases and J lost 0, with 14 bases in between. CDR3 loop: CSAAGQNSNTGELFF. CDR3 DNA: TGCAGTGCCGCGGGACAGAACTCGAACACCGGGGAGCTGTTTTTT.

At least ten counts were recorded for this clonotype. This chain connects TRBV30 to TRBJ2-3; 7 bases agree with TRBD1. The germline V gene encodes CDR1 GTSNPN and CDR2 SVGIG (reference sequence). The CDR3 has 17 amino acids. J lost 1 base, V lost 3 bases, and 13 bases had no gene match. CDR3 residues: CAWSPPPGTVGTDTQYF. DNA for the CDR3: TGTGCCTGGAGCCCCCCCCCCGGGACAGTAGGCACAGATACGCAGTATTTT.

The chain uses TRBV7-9 and TRBJ1-4; D is ambiguous. CDR3 length: 13 residues. Per germline, CDR1 SEHNR and CDR2 FQNEAQ (reference sequence). V was cut by 1 base and J by 8 bases, with 8 bases left in between. This CDR3 is CASSLVSGEKLFF. CDR3 sequence (DNA): TGTGCCAGCAGCTTAGTCTCCGGGGAAAAACTGTTTTTT. Filled out from reference TRBV7-9 and TRBJ1-4, the complete variable domain reads DTGVSQNPRHKITKRGQNVTFRCDPISEHNRLYWYRQTLGQGPEFLTYFQNEAQLEKSRLLSDRFSAERPKGSFSTLEIQRTEQGDSAMYLCASSLVSGEKLFFGSGTQLSVL.

This clonotype was seen ten or more times. The genes are TRBV18 and TRBJ2-7; D is possibly TRBD1 or TRBD2 (5 bases each). This CDR3 region has 14 residues. Germline V gives CDR1 KGHSH, CDR2 LQKENI. V lost 1 base and J lost 3, with 10 bases in between. The CDR3 here is CASSPQRQGYEQYF. The CDR3, as DNA: TGTGCCAGCTCACCACAGCGGCAGGGCTACGAGCAGTACTTC.

The chain joins TRBV5-5 to TRBJ1-6; the D gene is possibly TRBD1 (5 bases). CDR1 SGHKS and CDR2 YYEKEE come from the germline V gene (reference sequence). V was shortened by 0 bases and J by 7 bases, with 11 bases between the two germline ends. The CDR3 extends over 15 amino acids. Written as DNA, the CDR3 is TGTGCCAGCAGCTTGGGTCCCAGGGCCAATTCACCCCTCCACTTT. Translation: CASSLGPRANSPLHF. Drawing the rest from reference TRBV5-5 and TRBJ1-6, the complete variable domain is DAGVTQSPTHLIKTRGQQVTLRCSPISGHKSVSWYQQVLGQGPQFIFQYYEKEERGRGNFPDRFSARQFPNYSSELNVNALLLGDSALYLCASSLGPRANSPLHFGNGTRLTVT.

This clonotype was seen ten or more times. The chain employs TRBV7-8 and TRBJ2-1; 7 bases fit TRBD1. The CDR3 has 18 residues. Germline CDR1 is SGHVS and CDR2 is FQNEAQ. The ends lost 4 bases at V and 3 bases at J; junction bases unmatched: 15. The CDR3 loop reads CASSYTIMGTARYNEQFF. CDR3 DNA: TGTGCCAGCAGCTATACTATAATGGGGACAGCACGCTACAATGAGCAGTTCTTC.

This clonotype has ten or more counts. The chain couples TRBV5-1 to TRBJ2-3; 14 nucleotides line up with TRBD2. Germline-derived CDR1 and CDR2 are SGHRS and YFSETQ. The length of the CDR3 is 17 residues. The trim removed 4 bases at V and 1 base at J, leaving 5 bases unmatched. CDR3 residues: CASSPGLAGARTDTQYF. The DNA for the CDR3 is TGCGCCAGCAGCCCGGGACTAGCGGGGGCCCGCACAGATACGCAGTATTTT.

Many counts were recorded for this clonotype. This chain uses TRBV20-1 with TRBJ2-3; 8 positions agree with TRBD2. Germline V gene lookup returns CDR1 DFQATT and CDR2 SNEGSKA (reference sequence). Trimming removed 3 bases from V and 9 bases from J; junction bases left unmatched: 14. The CDR3 runs 15 residues. Here the CDR3 DNA reads TGCAGTGCTAGGGGTAGCGGGGTTTTCCCTTGGACGCAGTATTTT. Its translation is CSARGSGVFPWTQYF.